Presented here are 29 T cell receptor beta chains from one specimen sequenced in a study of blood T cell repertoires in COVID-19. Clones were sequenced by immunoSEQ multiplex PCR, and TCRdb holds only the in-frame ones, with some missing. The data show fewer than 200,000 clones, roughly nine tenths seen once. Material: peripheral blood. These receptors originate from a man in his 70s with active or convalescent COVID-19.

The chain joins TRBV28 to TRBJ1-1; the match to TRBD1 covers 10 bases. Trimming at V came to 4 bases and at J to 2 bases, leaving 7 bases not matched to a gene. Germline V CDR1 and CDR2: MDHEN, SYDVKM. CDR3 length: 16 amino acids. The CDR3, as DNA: TGTGCCAGCAGTTCGTACGGGGACAGGGGAAACACTGAAGCTTTCTTT. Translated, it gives CASSSYGDRGNTEAFF.

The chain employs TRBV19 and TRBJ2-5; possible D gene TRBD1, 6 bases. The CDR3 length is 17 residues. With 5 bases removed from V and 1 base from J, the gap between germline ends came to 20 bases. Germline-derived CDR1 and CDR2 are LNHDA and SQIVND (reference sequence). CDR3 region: CASSPWARGPTQETQYF. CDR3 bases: TGTGCCAGTAGTCCCTGGGCCAGGGGACCCACCCAAGAGACCCAGTACTTC.

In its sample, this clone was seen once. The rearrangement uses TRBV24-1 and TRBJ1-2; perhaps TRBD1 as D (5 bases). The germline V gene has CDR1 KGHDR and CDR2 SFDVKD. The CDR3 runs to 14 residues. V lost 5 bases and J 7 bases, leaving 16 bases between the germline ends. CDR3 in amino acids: CATSVGGIKFGYTF. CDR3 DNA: TGTGCCACCAGTGTCGGGGGGATCAAGTTTGGCTACACCTTC.

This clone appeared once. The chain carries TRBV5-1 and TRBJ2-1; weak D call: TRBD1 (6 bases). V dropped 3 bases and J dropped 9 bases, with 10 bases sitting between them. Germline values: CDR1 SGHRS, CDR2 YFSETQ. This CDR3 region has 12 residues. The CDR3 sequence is CASSSTGPEQFF. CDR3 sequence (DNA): TGCGCCAGCAGCTCAACAGGGCCTGAGCAGTTCTTC.

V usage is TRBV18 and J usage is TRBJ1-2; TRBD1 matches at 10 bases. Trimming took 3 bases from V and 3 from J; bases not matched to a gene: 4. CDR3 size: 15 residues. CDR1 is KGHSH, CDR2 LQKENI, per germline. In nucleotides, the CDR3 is TGTGCCAGCTCACCGACAGGGGGCGGAGACTATGGCTACACCTTC. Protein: CASSPTGGGDYGYTF. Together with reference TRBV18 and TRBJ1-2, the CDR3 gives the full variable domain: NAGVMQNPRHLVRRRGQEARLRCSPMKGHSHVYWYRQLPEEGLKFMVYLQKENIIDESGMPKERFSAEFPKEGPSILRIQQVVRGDSAAYFCASSPTGGGDYGYTFGSGTRLTVV.

CDR3 sequence (DNA): TGTGCCACCGGGCGGGAGGGCCCCCACAATGAGCAGTTCTTC. Amino acid sequence: CATGREGPHNEQFF. This chain links TRBV24-1 with TRBJ2-1; 9 positions agree with TRBD2. Germline V gene lookup returns CDR1 KGHDR and CDR2 SFDVKD. The CDR3 extends over 14 amino acids. Germline trimming cut 9 bases from V and 5 bases from J; bases unmatched to any gene: 7.

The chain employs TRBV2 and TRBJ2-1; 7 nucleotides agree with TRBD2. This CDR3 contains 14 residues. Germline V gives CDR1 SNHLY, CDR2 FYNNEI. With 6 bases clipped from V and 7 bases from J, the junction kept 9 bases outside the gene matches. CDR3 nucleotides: TGTGCCAGCAGGGGGACTACCCTTGGAAATGAGCAGTTCTTC. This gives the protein CASRGTTLGNEQFF.

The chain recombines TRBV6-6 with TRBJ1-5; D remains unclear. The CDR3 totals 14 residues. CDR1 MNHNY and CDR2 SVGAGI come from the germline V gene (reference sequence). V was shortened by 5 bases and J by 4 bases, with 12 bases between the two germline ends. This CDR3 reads CASSPPGVNQPQHF. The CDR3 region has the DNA TGTGCCAGCAGTCCCCCCGGTGTGAATCAGCCCCAGCATTTT.

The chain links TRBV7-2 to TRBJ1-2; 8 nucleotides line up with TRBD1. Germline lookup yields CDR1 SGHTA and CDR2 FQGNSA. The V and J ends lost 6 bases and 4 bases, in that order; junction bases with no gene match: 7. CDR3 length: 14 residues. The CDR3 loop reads CASSRTGRTYGYTF. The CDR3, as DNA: TGTGCCAGCAGTAGGACAGGGAGAACCTATGGCTACACCTTC.

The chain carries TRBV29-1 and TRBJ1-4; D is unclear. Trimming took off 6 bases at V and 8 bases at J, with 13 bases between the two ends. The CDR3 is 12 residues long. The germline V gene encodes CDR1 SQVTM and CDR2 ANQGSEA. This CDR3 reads CSVTAVGEKLFF. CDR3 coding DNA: TGCAGCGTGACTGCGGTTGGGGAAAAACTGTTTTTT.

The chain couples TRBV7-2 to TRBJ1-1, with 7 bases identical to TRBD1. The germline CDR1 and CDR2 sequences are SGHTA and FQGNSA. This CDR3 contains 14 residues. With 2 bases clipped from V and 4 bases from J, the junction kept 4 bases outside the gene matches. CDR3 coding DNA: TGTGCCAGCAGCTTAAGTCACAGGGGCACTGAAGCTTTCTTT. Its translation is CASSLSHRGTEAFF.

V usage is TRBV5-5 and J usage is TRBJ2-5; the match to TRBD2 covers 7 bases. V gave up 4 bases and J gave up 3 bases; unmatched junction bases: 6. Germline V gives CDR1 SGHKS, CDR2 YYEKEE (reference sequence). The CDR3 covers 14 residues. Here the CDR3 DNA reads TGTGCCAGCAGCCCTACTAGCGTCGAAGAGACCCAGTACTTC. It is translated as CASSPTSVEETQYF.

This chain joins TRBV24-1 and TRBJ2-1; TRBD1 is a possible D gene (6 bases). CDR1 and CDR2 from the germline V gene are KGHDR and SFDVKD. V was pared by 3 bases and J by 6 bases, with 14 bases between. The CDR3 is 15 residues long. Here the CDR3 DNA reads TGTGCCACCAGTGATGCGAGGGGGTCCCTCAATGAGCAGTTCTTC. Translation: CATSDARGSLNEQFF.

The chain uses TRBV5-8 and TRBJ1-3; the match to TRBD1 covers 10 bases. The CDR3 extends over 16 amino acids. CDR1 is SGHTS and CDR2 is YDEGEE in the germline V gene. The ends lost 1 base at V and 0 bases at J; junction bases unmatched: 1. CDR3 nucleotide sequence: TGTGCCAGCAGCTTGAGGGACAGGGGCTCTGGAAACACCATATATTTT. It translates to CASSLRDRGSGNTIYF.

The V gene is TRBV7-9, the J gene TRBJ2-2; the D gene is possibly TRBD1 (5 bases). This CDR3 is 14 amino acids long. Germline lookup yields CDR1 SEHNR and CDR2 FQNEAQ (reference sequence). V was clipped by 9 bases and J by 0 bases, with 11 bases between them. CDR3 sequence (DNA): TGTGCCAGTCGAGGACAAACGAACACCGGGGAGCTGTTTTTT. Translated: CASRGQTNTGELFF. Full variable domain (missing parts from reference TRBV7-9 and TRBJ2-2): DTGVSQNPRHKITKRGQNVTFRCDPISEHNRLYWYRQTLGQGPEFLTYFQNEAQLEKSRLLSDRFSAERPKGSFSTLEIQRTEQGDSAMYLCASRGQTNTGELFFGEGSRLTVL.

CDR3 DNA: TGTGCCAGCAGCTGGAGGGGAAACACTGAAGCTTTCTTT. Its protein is CASSWRGNTEAFF. The genes are TRBV11-2 and TRBJ1-1, with a possible D match to TRBD1 (5 bases). CDR1 and CDR2 from the germline V gene are SGHAT and FQNNGV. The CDR3 is 13 residues long. Between the trimmed V and J ends, which lost 4 bases and 2 bases, there was a span of 8 bases. Supplemented by reference TRBV11-2 and TRBJ1-1, the full variable domain reads EAGVAQSPRYKIIEKRQSVAFWCNPISGHATLYWYQQILGQGPKLLIQFQNNGVVDDSQLPKDRFSAERLKGVDSTLKIQPAKLEDSAVYLCASSWRGNTEAFFGQGTRLTVV.

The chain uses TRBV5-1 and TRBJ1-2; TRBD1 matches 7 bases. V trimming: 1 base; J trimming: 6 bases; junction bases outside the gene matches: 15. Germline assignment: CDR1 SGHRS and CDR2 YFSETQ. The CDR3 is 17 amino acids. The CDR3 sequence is CASSLQNYNRGSDGYTF. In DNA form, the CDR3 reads TGCGCCAGCAGCTTGCAAAACTACAACAGGGGCAGCGATGGCTACACCTTC.

DNA of the CDR3: TGCAGCGTTGGGGGACAGGGGTTCAATCAGCCCCAGCATTTT. Its translation: CSVGGQGFNQPQHF. The chain couples TRBV29-1 to TRBJ1-5; 10 bases match TRBD1. The CDR3 has 14 residues. Per germline, CDR1 SQVTM and CDR2 ANQGSEA. V shed 4 bases, J shed 3 bases, and the junction held 3 bases outside the gene matches.

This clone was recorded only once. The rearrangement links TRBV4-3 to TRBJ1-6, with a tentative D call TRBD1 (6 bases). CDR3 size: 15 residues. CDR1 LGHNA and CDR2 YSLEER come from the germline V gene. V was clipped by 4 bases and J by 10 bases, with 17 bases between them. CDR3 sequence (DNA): TGCGCCAGCAGCCCCCAATCGGCAGGGGAATCACCCCTCCACTTT. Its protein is CASSPQSAGESPLHF.

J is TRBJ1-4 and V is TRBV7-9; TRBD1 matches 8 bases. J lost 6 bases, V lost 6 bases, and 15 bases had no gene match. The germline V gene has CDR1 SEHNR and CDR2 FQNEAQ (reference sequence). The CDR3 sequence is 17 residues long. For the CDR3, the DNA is TGTGCCAGCAGGTCCGGGTGGACAGGGAACGTGGATGAAAAACTGTTTTTT. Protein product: CASRSGWTGNVDEKLFF.

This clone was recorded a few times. The DNA for the CDR3 is TGTGCCAGCAGCTTCCCCGCCAGCACCGGGGAGCTGTTTTTT. Protein: CASSFPASTGELFF. The J gene is TRBJ2-2, the V gene TRBV7-2; no firm D call. V lost 3 bases, J lost 4 bases, and 9 bases lay in between. The germline V gene encodes CDR1 SGHTA and CDR2 FQGNSA. The CDR3 sequence is 14 residues long.

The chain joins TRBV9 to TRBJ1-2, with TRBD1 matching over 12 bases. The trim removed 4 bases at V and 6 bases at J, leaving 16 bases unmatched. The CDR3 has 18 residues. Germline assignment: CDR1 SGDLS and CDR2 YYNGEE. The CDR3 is CASSPDVPGQGARHGYTF. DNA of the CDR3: TGTGCCAGCAGCCCAGACGTACCGGGACAGGGGGCTCGGCATGGCTACACCTTC.

This chain's CDR3 is CASSVDRANTEAFF. In DNA form, the CDR3 reads TGTGCCAGCAGCGTGGACAGGGCGAACACTGAAGCTTTCTTT. The V call is TRBV5-4, the J call TRBJ1-1; 8 positions match TRBD1. Germline lookup yields CDR1 SGHNT and CDR2 YYREEE (reference sequence). V lost 4 bases, J lost 1 base, and 3 bases stayed unmatched. CDR3 size: 14 residues.

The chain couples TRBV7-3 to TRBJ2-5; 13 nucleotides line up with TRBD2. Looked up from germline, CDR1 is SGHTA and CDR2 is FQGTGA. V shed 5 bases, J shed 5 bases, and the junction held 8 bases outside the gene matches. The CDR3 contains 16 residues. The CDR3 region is CASSLGTSGNGETQYF. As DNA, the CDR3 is TGTGCCAGCAGCCTAGGGACTAGCGGGAATGGCGAGACCCAGTACTTC.

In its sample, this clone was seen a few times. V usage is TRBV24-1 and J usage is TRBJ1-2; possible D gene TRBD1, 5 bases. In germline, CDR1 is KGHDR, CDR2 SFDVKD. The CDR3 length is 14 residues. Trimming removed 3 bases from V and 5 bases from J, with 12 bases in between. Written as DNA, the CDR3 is TGTGCCACCAGTGATGTGGACATGCTGTATGGCTACACCTTC. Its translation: CATSDVDMLYGYTF.

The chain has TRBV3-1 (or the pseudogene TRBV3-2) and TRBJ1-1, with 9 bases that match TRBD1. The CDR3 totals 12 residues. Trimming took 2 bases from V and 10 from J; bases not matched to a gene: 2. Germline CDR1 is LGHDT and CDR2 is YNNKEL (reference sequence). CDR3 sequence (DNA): TGTGCCAGCAGCCAACCGACAGGGGGAGCTTTCTTT. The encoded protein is CASSQPTGGAFF.

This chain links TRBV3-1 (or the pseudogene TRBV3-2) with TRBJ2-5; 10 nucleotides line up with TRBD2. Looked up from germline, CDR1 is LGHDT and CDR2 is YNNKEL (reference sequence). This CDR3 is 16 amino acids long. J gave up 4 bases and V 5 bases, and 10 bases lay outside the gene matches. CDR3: CASSAYSGTSVETQYF. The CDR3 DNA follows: TGTGCCAGCAGCGCCTACTCCGGGACTAGCGTAGAGACCCAGTACTTC.

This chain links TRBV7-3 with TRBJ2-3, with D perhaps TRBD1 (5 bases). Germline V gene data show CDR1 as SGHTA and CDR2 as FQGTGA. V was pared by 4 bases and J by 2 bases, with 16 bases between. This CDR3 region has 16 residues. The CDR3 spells CASSSGHNLNTDTQYF. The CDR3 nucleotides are TGTGCCAGCAGCTCCGGACACAACCTTAACACAGATACGCAGTATTTT.

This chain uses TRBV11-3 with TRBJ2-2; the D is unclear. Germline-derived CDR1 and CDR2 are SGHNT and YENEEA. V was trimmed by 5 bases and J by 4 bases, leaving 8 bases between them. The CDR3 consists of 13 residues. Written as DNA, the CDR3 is TGTGCCAGCAGCCCAATGGCCACCGGGGAGCTGTTTTTT. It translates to CASSPMATGELFF. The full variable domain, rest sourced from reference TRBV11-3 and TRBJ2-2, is EAGVVQSPRYKIIEKKQPVAFWCNPISGHNTLYWYLQNLGQGPELLIRYENEEAVDDSQLPKDRFSAERLKGVDSTLKIQPAELGDSAVYLCASSPMATGELFFGEGSRLTVL.